The TCR beta chain described here comes from a study of T cells after yellow fever vaccination. This clonotype was observed a handful of times. Its antigen is undetermined. V was clipped by 7 bases and J by 1 base; unmatched bases: 5. Germline V CDR1 and CDR2: SNHLY, FYNNEI. The CDR3 runs 15 residues. One entry per CDR3 protein, called by TCRdb with MiXCR from the 5' RACE reads. The sample holds 300,000 to 350,000 distinct CDR3 sequences, roughly 4% seen once. Study-wide results and limits: Post-booster repertoires contained most primary-vaccination clones again (about 95% CD4, about 90% CD8). Although most clonotypes did not, a small share appeared in both CD4 and CD8 compartments. Any FACS-sorted repertoire could hold abundant clonotypes that contaminate it from the bulk population.

The chain is built from TRBV2 and TRBJ1-5; 9 bases match TRBD1. The sequencing used PBMCs, collected 5 days after the yellow fever booster vaccination. This sequence originates from a man younger than 35 who received the YFV17D yellow fever vaccine. The CDR3 DNA follows: TGTGCCAGCAATTCACAGGGGGCCAGCAATCAGCCCCAGCATTTT. This encodes CASNSQGASNQPQHF.